The following is a T cell receptor (beta chain) sequence with its context. Living in about two dozen US areas, the participants were between roughly 18 and 95 years of age. In the original workflow: Cell counts per sample came from amplifying reference gene primers. Repertoires were generated with immunoSEQ multiplex PCR, while TCRdb's copy carries only in-frame clones and drops some. V, J and clone size derive from that table, while D and trimming were established from the DNA sequence. The sample includes a few hundred thousand clones, roughly 88% of them seen just once. The sample comes from a study of blood T cell repertoires in COVID-19. This clonotype was obtained from a woman in her fifties or sixties with acute COVID-19. The sequenced material came from PBMCs or T cells enriched from blood (not recorded which).

The CDR3 nucleotides are TGTGCCAGCAGTTATGGGGCCCGAGGACCCGGGACTCGGGATTCACCCCTCCACTTT. It codes for CASSYGARGPGTRDSPLHF. The rearrangement joins TRBV6-8 to TRBJ1-6; possibly TRBD1 for D (5 bases). This CDR3 has 19 residues. The germline CDR1 and CDR2 sequences are MNHGY and SAAAGT. Trimming pared 3 bases from V and 8 bases from J, leaving 26 bases between.